Shown below are 23 T cell receptor beta chains from a single sample sequenced in a study of beta chain features in type 1 diabetes. As every portion of the isolated RNA was reverse transcribed, the sequencing read expressed TCRB transcripts. Clones were read by immunoSEQ multiplex PCR, and TCRdb kept only the in-frame ones, dropping some. The sample holds about 290,000 clones, approximately 8.1% seen once. Sequenced: central memory CD4+ T cells from blood. All receptors derive from a woman aged 18-30 years in good health.

The table lists this clone with a few counts. The chain has TRBV5-6 and TRBJ1-1, with D possibly matching TRBD1 (6 bases). V gave up 7 bases and J gave up 0 bases, with 13 bases separating them. Germline V lookup: CDR1 SGHDT, CDR2 YYEEEE. The CDR3 is 14 amino acids. The CDR3 nucleotides read TGTGCCAGCTCGTGGGGGCGAATGAACACTGAAGCTTTCTTT. The encoded protein is CASSWGRMNTEAFF.

This clone was recorded a few times. The chain is built from TRBV10-3 and TRBJ2-5; 14 bases map to TRBD2. There are 15 residues in the CDR3. In germline, CDR1 is ENHRY, CDR2 SYGVKD. V was pared by 6 bases and J by 0 bases, with 0 bases of the junction left unmatched. The CDR3 reads CAIRTSGGDQETQYF. The CDR3 DNA is TGTGCCATCAGGACTAGCGGGGGGGACCAAGAGACCCAGTACTTC.

The gene calls are TRBV20-1 and TRBJ2-4; D is perhaps TRBD1 (5 bases). CDR3 length equals 11 residues. V shed 6 bases and J shed 6 bases, with 9 bases lying between them. CDR1 is DFQATT and CDR2 is SNEGSKA in the germline V gene (reference sequence). The CDR3 reads CSAETGNIQYF. The CDR3 bases are TGCAGTGCGGAAACAGGAAACATTCAGTACTTC.

A note on this clone: The sample contains more than one DNA sequence encoding this CDR3. The chain employs TRBV29-1 and TRBJ2-6; 9 positions match TRBD1. This CDR3 region has 17 residues. With V trimmed by 4 bases and J by 0 bases, 7 bases remained unmatched. In germline, CDR1 is SQVTM, CDR2 ANQGSEA. The CDR3, as DNA: TGCAGCGTTGCCGGGACAGGGCACAGCTCTGGGGCCAACGTCCTGACTTTC. Protein product: CSVAGTGHSSGANVLTF.

The chain employs TRBV2 and TRBJ1-2; D gene ambiguous. Per the germline V gene, CDR1 is SNHLY and CDR2 is FYNNEI. V lost 4 bases and J 6 bases, leaving 12 bases between the germline ends. The CDR3 loop spans 13 amino acids. The CDR3 DNA sequence: TGTGCCAGCAGTGTTTACCCTGGGAATGGCTACACCTTC. Protein sequence: CASSVYPGNGYTF.

The rearrangement joins TRBV28 to TRBJ2-7; D may be TRBD1 (5 bases). The germline V and J ends were trimmed by 6 bases and 6 bases, with 12 bases remaining between them. The CDR3 covers 12 residues. CDR1 is MDHEN, CDR2 SYDVKM, per germline. In DNA, the CDR3 is TGTGCCAGCAGCCAAGGGGATCGCGAGCAGTACGTC. Protein product: CASSQGDREQYV.

This clone was seen repeatedly, ten times or more. This chain joins TRBV5-6 and TRBJ1-4; TRBD1 matches 8 bases. After removal of 1 base from V and 8 bases from J, the junction contained 7 bases not matched to a gene. The CDR3 contains 15 residues. From germline, CDR1 is SGHDT and CDR2 YYEEEE. In DNA form, the CDR3 reads TGTGCCAGCAGCTTGTCAGGGGGCGCGGAGGAAAAACTGTTTTTT. Translation: CASSLSGGAEEKLFF.

In this sample, this clone turned up a few times. The chain links TRBV28 to TRBJ2-1, with D tentatively TRBD1 (6 bases). The CDR3 extends over 17 amino acids. Per germline, CDR1 MDHEN and CDR2 SYDVKM. Trimming shortened V by 5 bases and J by 0 bases, and 17 bases separated the two germline ends. DNA for the CDR3: TGTGCCAGCAGTGAGCCCCGACAGGCAGACTCCTACAATGAGCAGTTCTTC. Encoded protein: CASSEPRQADSYNEQFF.

J is TRBJ1-1 and V is TRBV5-4; 9 nucleotides align to TRBD1. J lost 2 bases, V lost 4 bases, and 9 bases had no gene match. The CDR3 extends over 16 amino acids. The germline gives CDR1 SGHNT, CDR2 YYREEE (reference sequence). The CDR3 nucleotides are TGTGCCAGCAGCCTGGGACAGGGACGGAGTAACACTGAAGCTTTCTTT. As protein: CASSLGQGRSNTEAFF.

This clone appeared a few times. The chain recombines TRBV18 with TRBJ2-7, with a possible D match to TRBD1 (6 bases). V was shortened by 2 bases and J by 2 bases, with 10 bases between the two germline ends. CDR3 length: 14 residues. Looked up from germline, CDR1 is KGHSH and CDR2 is LQKENI. CDR3 protein: CASSPRGYTYEQYV. The DNA for the CDR3 is TGTGCCAGCTCACCAAGGGGGTATACCTACGAGCAGTACGTC.

The V and J genes are TRBV5-1 and TRBJ2-1; D gene ambiguous. This CDR3 contains 14 residues. The V gene lost 0 bases and the J gene lost 8 bases, with 12 bases spanning the gap. Per germline, CDR1 SGHRS and CDR2 YFSETQ. CDR3 sequence (DNA): TGCGCCAGCAGCTTGGATCTGGGTAGAGATGAGCAGTTCTTC. Translating it yields CASSLDLGRDEQFF.

This clone has more than one count but fewer than ten. The gene calls are TRBV7-9 and TRBJ2-5; 8 bases map to TRBD1. Germline CDR1 is SEHNR and CDR2 is FQNEAQ (reference sequence). Losses at the gene ends were 5 bases for V and 2 bases for J; bases not matched to a gene: 10. CDR3 length: 16 residues. The chain's CDR3 is CASSRLDRDIQETQYF. CDR3 DNA: TGTGCCAGCAGCCGCCTGGACAGGGATATACAAGAGACCCAGTACTTC. Full variable domain (missing parts from reference TRBV7-9 and TRBJ2-5): DTGVSQNPRHKITKRGQNVTFRCDPISEHNRLYWYRQTLGQGPEFLTYFQNEAQLEKSRLLSDRFSAERPKGSFSTLEIQRTEQGDSAMYLCASSRLDRDIQETQYFGPGTRLLVL.

The gene calls are TRBV9 and TRBJ2-4; D possibly corresponds to TRBD1 (9 bases). V lost 0 bases and J lost 8, with 24 bases in between. The CDR3 loop spans 18 amino acids. Germline values: CDR1 SGDLS, CDR2 YYNGEE. The DNA of the CDR3 is TGTGCCAGCAGCGTAGGTGGGACAGGGATAGCGGGGAGGGACATTCAGTACTTC. Its protein product is CASSVGGTGIAGRDIQYF.

This clone was observed many times. V gene TRBV14 combines with J gene TRBJ1-5; D is ambiguous. The V and J ends lost 3 bases and 6 bases respectively, with 12 bases between them. This CDR3 has 14 amino acids. The V gene's germline CDR1 is SGHDN and CDR2 FVKESK. CDR3 in amino acids: CASSQSHRSQPQHF. In nucleotides, the CDR3 is TGTGCCAGCAGCCAGTCCCATCGGAGTCAGCCCCAGCATTTT.

J is TRBJ1-2 and V is TRBV10-3, with D possibly TRBD1 on 5 matching bases. Trimming cost V 2 bases and J 7 bases, with 11 bases left between them. Germline V gives CDR1 ENHRY, CDR2 SYGVKD. The CDR3 length is 13 residues. The CDR3 protein is CAISEQGRGGYTF. In DNA form, the CDR3 reads TGTGCCATCAGTGAGCAGGGAAGGGGTGGCTACACCTTC.

The rearrangement uses TRBV18 and TRBJ2-7; D call uncertain. V lost 6 bases and J lost 3, with 9 bases in between. The CDR3 is 12 amino acids. Germline V CDR1 and CDR2: KGHSH, LQKENI. This CDR3 is CASSRTLYEQYF. CDR3 DNA: TGTGCCAGCTCCCGCACCCTCTACGAGCAGTACTTC.

The rearrangement joins TRBV11-2 to TRBJ2-1, with 11 bases lining up with TRBD1. Trimming cost V 2 bases and J 6 bases; bases outside gene matches: 3. CDR1 and CDR2 (germline): SGHAT, FQNNGV. There are 15 residues in the CDR3. CDR3 in DNA: TGTGCCAGCAGCTTAAGGGGGACAGGGGGCAATGAGCAGTTCTTC. Residues: CASSLRGTGGNEQFF.

The genes are TRBV28 and TRBJ1-5; a weak D match, TRBD1 (5 bases). V lost 3 bases and J 7 bases, leaving 19 bases between the germline ends. CDR3 length: 16 residues. Per germline, CDR1 MDHEN and CDR2 SYDVKM. The CDR3 DNA sequence: TGTGCCAGCAGTTTTAAGAAGGGGTTCCCCTCCCAGCCCCAGCATTTT. Protein sequence: CASSFKKGFPSQPQHF.

The sample holds many counts of this clone. This rearrangement joins TRBV4-3 to TRBJ1-1; D unclear. The germline gives CDR1 LGHNA, CDR2 YSLEER. This CDR3 comprises 13 residues. V lost 2 bases to trimming and J lost 7 bases, with 11 bases between them. The CDR3 coding sequence is TGCGCCAGCAGCCAACGGGTTTCGCTTGAAGCTTTCTTT. Protein product: CASSQRVSLEAFF.

This clone turned up a few times. The V call is TRBV28, the J call TRBJ1-6; possibly TRBD1 for D (6 bases). Trimming removed 5 bases from V and 13 bases from J, with 12 bases in between. This CDR3 comprises 12 residues. Looked up from germline, CDR1 is MDHEN and CDR2 is SYDVKM. As DNA, the CDR3 is TGTGCCAGCAGTGCCCCCGGGGGCCCCCTCCACTTT. This translates into CASSAPGGPLHF.

The rearrangement uses TRBV19 and TRBJ1-1; no reliable D call. The CDR3 has 13 residues. V gave up 3 bases and J gave up 1 base, with 6 bases separating them. Germline V CDR1 and CDR2: LNHDA, SQIVND (reference sequence). In DNA, the CDR3 is TGTGCCAGTAGTATCCGCAGGAACACTGAAGCTTTCTTT. Its protein product is CASSIRRNTEAFF.

At least ten counts were recorded for this clone. The chain links TRBV2 to TRBJ2-2; 10 nucleotides line up with TRBD1. The CDR3 has 15 residues. V trimming: 6 bases; J trimming: 0 bases; junction bases outside the gene matches: 1. Germline V gene data show CDR1 as SNHLY and CDR2 as FYNNEI. The DNA of the CDR3 is TGTGCCAGCAGCGGACAGGGGGCGAACACCGGGGAGCTGTTTTTT. Its translation: CASSGQGANTGELFF.

V is TRBV6-1 and J is TRBJ1-3; 8 nucleotides match TRBD1. The CDR3 runs to 16 residues. V dropped 2 bases and J dropped 0; count of bases not matched to a gene: 3. CDR1 and CDR2 from the germline V gene are MNHNS and SASEGT. The CDR3 coding sequence is TGTGCCAGCAGTGAACAGGGGGCCAGCTCTGGAAACACCATATATTTT. This sequence encodes CASSEQGASSGNTIYF.